This T cell receptor beta chain was captured by sequencing in a study of technical replicates of blood from a handful of donors. The CDR3 runs to 13 residues. Germline loops: CDR1 GTSNPN, CDR2 SVGIG (reference sequence). V was shortened by 4 bases and J by 4 bases, with 14 bases between the two germline ends. TCRdb's copy holds only in-frame clones and misses some; the assay was immunoSEQ multiplex PCR. The sample holds about 100,000 clones, approximately 95% seen once. The sequencing input was T cells isolated from PBMCs. The chain has TRBV30 and TRBJ2-7, with D tentatively TRBD1 (5 bases). This TCR derives from a human donor in good health. Here the CDR3 reads CAWTTAGNYEQYF. The CDR3 DNA sequence: TGTGCCTGGACGACCGCAGGGAATTACGAGCAGTACTTC.